This TCR beta chain stems from a study of siplizumab effects on memory and regulatory T cells. General observations from the study: A small minority of alloreactive clones were mapped to unstimulated subsets. Whether the proliferating Tregs (from siplizumab cultures) were suppressive was not confirmed. Significant reduction of alloreactive sequences traceable to unstimulated CD4+ memory cells was observed with siplizumab.

Data came from immunoSEQ multiplex PCR; TCRdb stores just in-frame clones and leaves some out. The repertoire consists of approximately 94,000 clones, with more than 85% occurring once and the leading ten covering approximately 0.15%. V was clipped by 5 bases and J by 5 bases; unmatched bases: 8. The CDR3 covers 14 residues. Germline CDR1 SGHNT, CDR2 YYREEE (reference sequence). On this clone: Antigen: not known.

Sample: CD4+ T cells sorted from blood. The chain carries TRBV5-4 and TRBJ1-1; the match to TRBD1 covers 8 bases. This TCR was sampled from a human donor in good health. Here the CDR3 DNA reads TGTGCCAGCAGTTTACAGGGGGTAGAGACTGAAGCTTTCTTT. Amino acids: CASSLQGVETEAFF.